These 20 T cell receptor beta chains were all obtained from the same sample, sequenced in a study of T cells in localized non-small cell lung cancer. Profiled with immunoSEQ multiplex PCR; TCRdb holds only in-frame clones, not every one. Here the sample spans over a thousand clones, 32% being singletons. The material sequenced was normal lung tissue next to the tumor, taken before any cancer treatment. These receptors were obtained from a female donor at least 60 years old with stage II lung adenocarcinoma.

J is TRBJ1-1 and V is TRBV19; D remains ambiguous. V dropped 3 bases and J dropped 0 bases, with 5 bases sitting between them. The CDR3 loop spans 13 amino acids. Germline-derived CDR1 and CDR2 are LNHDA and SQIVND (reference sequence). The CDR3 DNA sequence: TGTGCCAGTAGTATGAGCGTGAACACTGAAGCTTTCTTT. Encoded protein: CASSMSVNTEAFF.

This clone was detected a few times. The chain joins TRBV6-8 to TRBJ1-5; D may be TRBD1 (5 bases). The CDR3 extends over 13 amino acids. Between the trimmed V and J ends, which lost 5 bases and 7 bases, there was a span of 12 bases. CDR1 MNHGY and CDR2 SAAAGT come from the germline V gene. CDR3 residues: CASSGQQRQPQHF. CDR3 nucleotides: TGTGCCAGCAGTGGACAACAGAGGCAGCCCCAGCATTTT.

The chain's CDR3 is CASSPGTGNEKLFF. For the CDR3, the DNA is TGTGCCAGCAGCCCCGGGACCGGTAATGAAAAACTGTTTTTT. J is TRBJ1-4 and V is TRBV14; D might be TRBD1 (5 bases). Germline V gives CDR1 SGHDN, CDR2 FVKESK. Trimming took off 4 bases at V and 4 bases at J, with 10 bases between the two ends. The CDR3 has 14 amino acids.

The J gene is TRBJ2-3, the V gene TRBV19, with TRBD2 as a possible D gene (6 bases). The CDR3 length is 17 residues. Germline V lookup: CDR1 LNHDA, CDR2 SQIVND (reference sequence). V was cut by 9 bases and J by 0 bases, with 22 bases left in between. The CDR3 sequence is CASGVGRGGTSTDTQYF. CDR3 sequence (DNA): TGTGCCAGCGGGGTTGGCCGGGGCGGGACTAGCACAGATACGCAGTATTTT.

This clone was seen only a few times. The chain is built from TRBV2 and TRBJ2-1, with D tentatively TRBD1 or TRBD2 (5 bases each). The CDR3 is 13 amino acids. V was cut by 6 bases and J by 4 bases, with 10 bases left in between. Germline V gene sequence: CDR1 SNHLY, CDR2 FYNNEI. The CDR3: CASRGDQYNEQFF. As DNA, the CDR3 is TGTGCCAGCAGGGGGGACCAATACAATGAGCAGTTCTTC.

The CDR3 sequence is CASSLLRGQETQYF. DNA of the CDR3: TGTGCCAGCAGCCTTCTCAGGGGGCAAGAGACCCAGTACTTC. The chain has TRBV9 and TRBJ2-5, with TRBD1 matching 7 bases. This CDR3 is built from 14 residues. The germline V gene encodes CDR1 SGDLS and CDR2 YYNGEE. V shed 4 bases and J 2 bases; nucleotides not matched to a gene: 5. The full variable domain, in which reference TRBV9 and TRBJ2-5 provide the parts outside the CDR3, is DSGVTQTPKHLITATGQRVTLRCSPRSGDLSVYWYQQSLDQGLQFLIQYYNGEERAKGNILERFSAQQFPDLHSELNLSSLELGDSALYFCASSLLRGQETQYFGPGTRLLVL.

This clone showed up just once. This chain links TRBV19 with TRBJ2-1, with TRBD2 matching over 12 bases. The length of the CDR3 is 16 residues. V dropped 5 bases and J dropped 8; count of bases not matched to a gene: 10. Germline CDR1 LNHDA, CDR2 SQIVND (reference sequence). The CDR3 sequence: CASSFPSGRAGYEQFF. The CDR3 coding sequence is TGTGCCAGTAGTTTCCCTAGCGGGAGGGCCGGCTATGAGCAGTTCTTC.

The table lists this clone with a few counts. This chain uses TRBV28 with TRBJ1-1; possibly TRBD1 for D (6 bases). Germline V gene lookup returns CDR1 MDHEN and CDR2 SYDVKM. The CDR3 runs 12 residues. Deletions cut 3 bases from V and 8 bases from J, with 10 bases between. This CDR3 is CASSFRGREAFF. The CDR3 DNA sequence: TGTGCCAGCAGTTTCAGGGGCAGGGAAGCTTTCTTT.

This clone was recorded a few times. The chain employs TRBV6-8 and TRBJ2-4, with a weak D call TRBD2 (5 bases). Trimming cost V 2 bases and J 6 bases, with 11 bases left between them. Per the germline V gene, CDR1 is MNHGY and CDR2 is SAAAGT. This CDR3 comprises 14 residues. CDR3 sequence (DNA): TGTGCCAGCAGTTACAAGGTAGGAGGAAACATTCAGTACTTC. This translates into CASSYKVGGNIQYF.

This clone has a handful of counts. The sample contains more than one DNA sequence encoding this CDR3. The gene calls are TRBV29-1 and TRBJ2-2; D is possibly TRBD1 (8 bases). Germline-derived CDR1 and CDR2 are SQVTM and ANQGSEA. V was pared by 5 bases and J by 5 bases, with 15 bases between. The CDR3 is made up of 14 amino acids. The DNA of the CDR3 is TGCAGCGTTCGCGGACAGGGAGGGACCGGGGAGCTGTTTTTT. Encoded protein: CSVRGQGGTGELFF.

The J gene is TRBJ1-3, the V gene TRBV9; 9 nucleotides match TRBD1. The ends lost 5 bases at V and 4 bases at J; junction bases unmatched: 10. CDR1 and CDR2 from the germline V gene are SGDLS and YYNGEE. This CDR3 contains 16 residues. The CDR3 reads CASSDPRTGAGNTIYF. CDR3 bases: TGTGCCAGCAGTGACCCCCGGACAGGGGCAGGAAACACCATATATTTT.

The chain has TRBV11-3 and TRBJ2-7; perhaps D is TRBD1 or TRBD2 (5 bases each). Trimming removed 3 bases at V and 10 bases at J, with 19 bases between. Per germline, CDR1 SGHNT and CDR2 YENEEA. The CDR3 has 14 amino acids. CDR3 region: CASSLDSGAGRQYF. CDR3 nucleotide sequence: TGTGCCAGCAGCTTGGATAGTGGGGCGGGTCGCCAGTACTTC.

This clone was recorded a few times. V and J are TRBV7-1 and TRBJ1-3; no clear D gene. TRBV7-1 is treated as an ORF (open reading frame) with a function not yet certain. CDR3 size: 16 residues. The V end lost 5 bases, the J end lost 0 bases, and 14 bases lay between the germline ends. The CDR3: CASSPVPIDSGNTIYF. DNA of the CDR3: TGTGCCAGCAGCCCGGTCCCCATAGACTCTGGAAACACCATATATTTT.

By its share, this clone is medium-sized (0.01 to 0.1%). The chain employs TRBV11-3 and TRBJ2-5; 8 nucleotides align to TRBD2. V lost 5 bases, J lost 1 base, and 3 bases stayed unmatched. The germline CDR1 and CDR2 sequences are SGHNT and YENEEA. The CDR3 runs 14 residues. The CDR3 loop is CASSPRGGQETQYF. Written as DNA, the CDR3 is TGTGCCAGCAGCCCCCGGGGGGGCCAAGAGACCCAGTACTTC.

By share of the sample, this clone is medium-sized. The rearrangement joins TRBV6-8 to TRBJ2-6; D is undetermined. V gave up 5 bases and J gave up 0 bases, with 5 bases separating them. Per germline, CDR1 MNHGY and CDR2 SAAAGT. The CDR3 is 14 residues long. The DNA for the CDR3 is TGTGCCAGCAGTGACATCTCTGGGGCCAACGTCCTGACTTTC. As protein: CASSDISGANVLTF.

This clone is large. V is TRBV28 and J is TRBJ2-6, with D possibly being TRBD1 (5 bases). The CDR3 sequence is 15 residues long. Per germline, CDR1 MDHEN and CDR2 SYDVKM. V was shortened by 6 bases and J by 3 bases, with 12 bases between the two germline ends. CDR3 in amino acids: CASSKGVDGANVLTF. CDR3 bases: TGTGCCAGCAGCAAAGGGGTTGATGGGGCCAACGTCCTGACTTTC.

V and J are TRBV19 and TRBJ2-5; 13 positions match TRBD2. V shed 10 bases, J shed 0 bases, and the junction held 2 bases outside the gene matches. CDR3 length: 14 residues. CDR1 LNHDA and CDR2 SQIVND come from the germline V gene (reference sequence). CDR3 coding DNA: TGTGCCACCGGGACTAGCGGGGACCAAGAGACCCAGTACTTC. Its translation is CATGTSGDQETQYF.

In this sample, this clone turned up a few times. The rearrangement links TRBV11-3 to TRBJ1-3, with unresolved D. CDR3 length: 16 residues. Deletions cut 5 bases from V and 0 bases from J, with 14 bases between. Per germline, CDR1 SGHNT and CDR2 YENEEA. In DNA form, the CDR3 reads TGTGCCAGCAGCGCCGTTAGTAGGGCCTCTGGAAACACCATATATTTT. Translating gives CASSAVSRASGNTIYF.

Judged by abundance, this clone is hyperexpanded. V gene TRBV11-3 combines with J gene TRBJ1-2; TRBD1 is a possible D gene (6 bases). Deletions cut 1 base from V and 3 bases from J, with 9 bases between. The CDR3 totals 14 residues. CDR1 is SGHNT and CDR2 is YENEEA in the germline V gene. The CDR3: CASSLGTVDYGYTF. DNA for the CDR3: TGTGCCAGCAGCTTAGGGACAGTTGACTATGGCTACACCTTC.

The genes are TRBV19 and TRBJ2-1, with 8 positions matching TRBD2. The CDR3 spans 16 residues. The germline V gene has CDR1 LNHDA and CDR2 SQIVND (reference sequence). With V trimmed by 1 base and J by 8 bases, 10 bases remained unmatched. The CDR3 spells CASSIGREEFFYEQFF. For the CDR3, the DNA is TGTGCCAGTAGTATAGGGCGGGAGGAGTTCTTCTATGAGCAGTTCTTC.